A selection of T cell receptor beta chains follows, all from one sample in a study of T cell responses to AZD1222 COVID-19 vaccine. Assay used: immunoSEQ multiplex PCR; TCRdb lists only in-frame clones, some missing. The sample consists of over 100,000 clones, more than 85% of them appearing once. This specimen consisted of peripheral blood, obtained on day 0 of AZD1222 vaccination. The receptors derive from an adult in good health. CDR3s include the opening cysteine and the closing phenylalanine or tryptophan. The D gene is left open where the match is weak. Clone sizes are given selectively: once, few, many, or a class where the clone is expanded.

TGTGCCAGTAGTGCAAGGATGGGTGAAAAACTGTTTTTT | CASSARMGEKLFF | TRBV19 | - | - | TRBJ1-4
TGTGCCAGCAGCGTCAACAGGGGGATGGATGGCTACACCTTC | CASSVNRGMDGYTF | TRBV9 | TRBD1 | - | TRBJ1-2
TGCGCCAGCAGTCCAGGCCCCTTCGTCTCTGGGGCCAACGTCCTGACTTTC | CASSPGPFVSGANVLTF | TRBV4-1 | - | - | TRBJ2-6
TGTGCCAGCAGTTTTAATCCGGGACTAGCGGTTCCAAGCTCCTACAATGAGCAGTTCTTC | CASSFNPGLAVPSSYNEQFF | TRBV28 | TRBD2 | - | TRBJ2-1
TGTGCCAGCAGCTTAGTTGGGTCATTGGAAGGCTACACCTTC | CASSLVGSLEGYTF | TRBV7-9 | - | - | TRBJ1-2
TGTGCCACCAGTCTAAATCTCCGGGGGTTTCAAGAGACCCAGTACTTC | CATSLNLRGFQETQYF | TRBV24-1 | - | - | TRBJ2-5
TGTGCCAGCAGTTACACACTCCAAAGCACAGATACGCAGTATTTT | CASSYTLQSTDTQYF | TRBV6-6 | - | - | TRBJ2-3
TGCGCCAGCAGCCAAGACAGGGGGAGCAATCAGCCCCAGCATTTT | CASSQDRGSNQPQHF | TRBV4-3 | TRBD1 | once | TRBJ1-5
TGTGCCAGCAGTGAGAACCAGCGGGGAGTCACCGGGGAGCTGTTTTTT | CASSENQRGVTGELFF | TRBV2 | TRBD2 | - | TRBJ2-2
TGTGCCAGCCCCCCCGGACTAGCGGGAGTATTCTCCTGGAATGAGCAGTTCTTC | CASPPGLAGVFSWNEQFF | TRBV28 | TRBD2 | - | TRBJ2-1
TGTGCCAGCAGCTTTGAGCGGTCCTACAATGAGCAGTTCTTC | CASSFERSYNEQFF | TRBV11-2 | - | - | TRBJ2-1
TGTGCCAGTAGTCTAGGGGGGTTGGCACTCTCTGGAAACACCATATATTTT | CASSLGGLALSGNTIYF | TRBV19 | - | - | TRBJ1-3
TGTGCCTGGAGATCAAAGGGGGAGCAGTACTTC | CAWRSKGEQYF | TRBV30 | - | - | TRBJ2-7
TGTGCCAGCAGTGGTACCAGAACCCCCGGCGAGCAGTACTTC | CASSGTRTPGEQYF | TRBV27 | - | - | TRBJ2-7
TGTGCCAGCAAGGATGGAGGCGTGGCCGGGGAGCTGTTTTTT | CASKDGGVAGELFF | TRBV2 | - | - | TRBJ2-2
TGCAGTGCCCTCTTCGGGGGGCAGTTCTTC | CSALFGGQFF | TRBV20-1 | - | once | TRBJ2-1
TGCAGTGCTCCCGACACCTACGAGCAGTACTTC | CSAPDTYEQYF | TRBV20-1 | - | - | TRBJ2-7
TGTGCCAGCAGTTTTACCGGGACAGGGGACGACTATGGCTACACCTTC | CASSFTGTGDDYGYTF | TRBV2 | TRBD1 | - | TRBJ1-2
TGCGCCAGCAGCCTCCGACTAGCGGGAGGGTTTTTAAGGTACGAGCAGTACTTC | CASSLRLAGGFLRYEQYF | TRBV4-1 | TRBD2 | few | TRBJ2-7
TGCAGTGAGGGTCACACAGATACGCAGTATTTT | CSEGHTDTQYF | TRBV20-1 | - | - | TRBJ2-3
TGTGCCAGCAGAGACAGGGGTGACGGCTACACCTTC | CASRDRGDGYTF | TRBV27 | TRBD1 | once | TRBJ1-2
TGTGCCAGTAGTGGACTAGCGATCGACACAGATACGCAGTATTTT | CASSGLAIDTDTQYF | TRBV19 | TRBD2 | - | TRBJ2-3
TGTGCCAGCTCCCTAGACAGGCAGAACACCGGGGAGCTGTTTTTT | CASSLDRQNTGELFF | TRBV6-6 | - | - | TRBJ2-2
TGCGCCAGCAGTCCCGGACAGGGAGTACCCGATACGCAGTATTTT | CASSPGQGVPDTQYF | TRBV5-1 | TRBD1 | - | TRBJ2-3
TGTGCCAGCATCGAACAGCATAATTCACCCCTCCACTTT | CASIEQHNSPLHF | TRBV7-2 | - | few | TRBJ1-6
TGTGCCAGCAGCACTAAGGACAGGGGGCTCGGGGAAAAACTGTTTTTT | CASSTKDRGLGEKLFF | TRBV5-4 | TRBD1 | - | TRBJ1-4
TGTGCCAGCAGCACCGACCCCGGCTTGGCTGAAGCTTTCTTT | CASSTDPGLAEAFF | TRBV11-2 | - | - | TRBJ1-1
TGCGCCAGCAGTGGTTCTCCTGGCTACACCTTC | CASSGSPGYTF | TRBV10-1 | - | once | TRBJ1-2
TGCGCCAGCAGCTCGGGACAGGGGGCGCGGGATGGCTACACCTTC | CASSSGQGARDGYTF | TRBV5-1 | TRBD1 | - | TRBJ1-2
TGTGCCAGCAGCTTAAGTAGCGGGAGGGCAGATACGCAGTATTTT | CASSLSSGRADTQYF | TRBV7-6 | TRBD2 | - | TRBJ2-3
TGCGCCAGCACCAAGACTGGGGGCACTGAAGCTTTCTTT | CASTKTGGTEAFF | TRBV5-1 | - | once | TRBJ1-1
TGTGCCAGCAGCTTGTATTCCTGGTGGGAGGGCACTGAAGCTTTCTTT | CASSLYSWWEGTEAFF | TRBV5-4 | - | - | TRBJ1-1
TGTGCCAGCAGTGGTAAGGGACTAGGCCGGACCAATGAGCAGTTCTTC | CASSGKGLGRTNEQFF | TRBV2 | TRBD2 | - | TRBJ2-1
TGTGCCAGCAGGGACTTTTCAAATCAGCCCCAGCATTTT | CASRDFSNQPQHF | TRBV2 | - | - | TRBJ1-5